The entry below gives a single T cell receptor beta chain sequence along with its context. Per the study methods: Reference gene primer amplification gave estimated nucleated cell counts. Assay: immunoSEQ multiplex PCR; the TCRdb copy retains only in-frame clones and omits some. V and J calls and clone size are copied from that table; D and trimming were computed from the DNA. The table shows 400,000 to 500,000 clones, with around nine tenths occurring only once. These data are taken from a study of blood T cell repertoires in COVID-19. The cohort comprised adults aged 18 to 89 years residing in about two dozen US areas. Cohorts were based on clinical histories the participants reported. Before they entered the study, exposed participants had met a COVID-19 case within 2 weeks. The specimen was PBMCs or T cells enriched from blood (not recorded which). This TCR came from a woman younger than 30 who had been exposed to COVID-19.

The CDR3 bases are TGCGCCAGCAGCTTGGGTGAGGGGGCACACTATGGCTACACCTTC. Protein product: CASSLGEGAHYGYTF. The chain recombines TRBV5-1 with TRBJ1-2; TRBD1 matches 7 bases. CDR1 SGHRS and CDR2 YFSETQ come from the germline V gene. The CDR3 totals 15 residues. After removal of 0 bases from V and 3 bases from J, the junction contained 5 bases not matched to a gene. Filled out from reference TRBV5-1 and TRBJ1-2, the complete variable domain reads KAGVTQTPRYLIKTRGQQVTLSCSPISGHRSVSWYQQTPGQGLQFLFEYFSETQRNKGNFPGRFSGRQFSNSRSEMNVSTLELGDSALYLCASSLGEGAHYGYTFGSGTRLTVV.